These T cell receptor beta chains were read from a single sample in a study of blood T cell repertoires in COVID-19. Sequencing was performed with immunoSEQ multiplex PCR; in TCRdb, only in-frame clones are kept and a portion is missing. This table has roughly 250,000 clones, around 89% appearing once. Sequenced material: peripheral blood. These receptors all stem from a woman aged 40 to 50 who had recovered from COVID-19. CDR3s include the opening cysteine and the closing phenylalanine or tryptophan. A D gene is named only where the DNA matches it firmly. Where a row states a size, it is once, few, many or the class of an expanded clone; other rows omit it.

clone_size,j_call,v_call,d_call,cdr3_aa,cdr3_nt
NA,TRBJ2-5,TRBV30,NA,CAWRLSSETQYF,TGTGCCTGGAGATTGAGTTCGGAGACCCAGTACTTC
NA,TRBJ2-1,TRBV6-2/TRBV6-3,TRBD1,CASSYSTATGPGEQFF,TGTGCCAGCAGTTACTCAACGGCGACAGGGCCTGGGGAGCAGTTCTTC
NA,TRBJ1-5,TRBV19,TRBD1,CASRPPGQAGLFGNQPQHF,TGTGCCAGTAGACCCCCGGGACAGGCAGGCTTATTTGGCAATCAGCCCCAGCATTTT
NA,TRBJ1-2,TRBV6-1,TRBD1,CASSERQGPRYTF,TGTGCCAGCAGTGAACGACAGGGGCCGCGCTACACCTTC
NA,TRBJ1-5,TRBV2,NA,CASSPEAGNQPQHF,TGTGCCAGCAGTCCCGAGGCGGGCAATCAGCCCCAGCATTTT
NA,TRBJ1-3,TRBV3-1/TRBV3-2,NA,CASSQDGAPTRSGNTIYF,TGTGCCAGCAGCCAAGATGGAGCACCCACCCGCTCTGGAAACACCATATATTTT
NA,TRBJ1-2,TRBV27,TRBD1,CASRGRRTGFLGYTF,TGTGCCAGCAGGGGTCGAAGGACAGGGTTCCTGGGCTACACCTTC
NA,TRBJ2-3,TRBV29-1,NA,CSVELWGGRPQYF,TGCAGCGTTGAATTGTGGGGGGGCCGGCCGCAGTATTTT
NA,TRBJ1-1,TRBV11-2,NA,CASSLRTGAEAFF,TGTGCCAGCAGCTTGAGAACTGGAGCTGAAGCTTTCTTT
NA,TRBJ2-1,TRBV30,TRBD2,CAWSAGTRVDEQFF,TGTGCCTGGAGTGCGGGGACTAGAGTCGATGAGCAGTTCTTC
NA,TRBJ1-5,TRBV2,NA,CASTESSARQPQHF,TGTGCCAGCACCGAATCCTCTGCGCGTCAGCCCCAGCATTTT
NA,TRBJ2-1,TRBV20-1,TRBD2,CSASSLAGARYNEQFF,TGCAGTGCTAGTTCGCTAGCGGGAGCCCGCTACAATGAGCAGTTCTTC
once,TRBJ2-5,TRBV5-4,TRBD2,CASSLRLAADQETQYF,TGTGCCAGCAGCTTGCGGCTAGCGGCCGACCAAGAGACCCAGTACTTC
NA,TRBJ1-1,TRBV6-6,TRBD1,CASSYSFQGGNTEAFF,TGTGCCAGCAGTTACTCTTTCCAGGGGGGTAACACTGAAGCTTTCTTT